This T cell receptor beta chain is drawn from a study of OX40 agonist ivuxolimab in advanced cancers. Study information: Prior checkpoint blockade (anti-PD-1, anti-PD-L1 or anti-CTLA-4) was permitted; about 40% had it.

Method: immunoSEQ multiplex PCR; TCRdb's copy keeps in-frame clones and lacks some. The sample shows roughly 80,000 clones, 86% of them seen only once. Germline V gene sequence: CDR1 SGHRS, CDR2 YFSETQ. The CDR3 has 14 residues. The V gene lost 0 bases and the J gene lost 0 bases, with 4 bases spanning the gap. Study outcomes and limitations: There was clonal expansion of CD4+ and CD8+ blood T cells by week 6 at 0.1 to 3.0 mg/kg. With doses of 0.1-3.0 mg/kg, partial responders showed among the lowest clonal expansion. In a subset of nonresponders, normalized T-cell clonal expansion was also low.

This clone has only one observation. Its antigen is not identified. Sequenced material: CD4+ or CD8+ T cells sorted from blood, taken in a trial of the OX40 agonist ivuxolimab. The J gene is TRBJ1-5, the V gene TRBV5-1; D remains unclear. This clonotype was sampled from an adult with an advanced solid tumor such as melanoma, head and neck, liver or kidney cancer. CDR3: CASSLGGSNQPQHF. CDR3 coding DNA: TGCGCCAGCAGCTTGGGGGGTAGCAATCAGCCCCAGCATTTT.